This T cell receptor beta chain was sequenced for a study of cytomegalovirus exposure and HLA in healthy donors. Overall study context: Unique TCRs numbering roughly 85 million, obtained from HLA-typed donors, made up an early data release.

Study-wide points: A later analysis reported that several of the most significant clusters appeared to be linked to common viral pathogens, among them Epstein-Barr virus. Researchers reportedly found TCR beta sequences accurately predicted most subjects' HLA-A and HLA-B alleles.

This CDR3 region has 13 residues. Germline values: CDR1 MNHNS, CDR2 SASEGT. V lost 8 bases and J 6 bases, leaving 16 bases between the germline ends. The PCR ran on 60 Vbeta and 13 Jbeta primers. Repertoires were generated with immunoSEQ multiplex PCR, while TCRdb's copy carries only in-frame clones and drops some. This table has about 120,000 clones, roughly 80% appearing once. With respect to this clone: The antigen remains undetermined.

The gene calls are TRBV6-1 and TRBJ1-1, with D unresolved. The receptor's source is a man aged 18 to 30 in good health and CMV-seropositive. Sequences were obtained from PBMCs. The CDR3: CASWAPRRPEAFF. CDR3 sequence (DNA): TGTGCCAGCTGGGCCCCCCGGCGCCCTGAAGCTTTCTTT.